This T cell receptor beta chain is from a study of blood T cell repertoires in COVID-19. Study at large: Nucleic acid was either cDNA or gDNA, and it came from T cells, B-cell-depleted T cells, or PBMCs.

Method: immunoSEQ multiplex PCR; TCRdb's copy keeps in-frame clones and lacks some. This table holds 300,000 to 350,000 clones, around 87% found once. Per the germline V gene, CDR1 is SGHNT and CDR2 is YENEEA. V was shortened by 4 bases and J by 3 bases, with 18 bases between the two germline ends. CDR3 length equals 16 residues. The receptor was isolated from a woman aged 18-35 years with acute COVID-19. V is TRBV11-3 and J is TRBJ1-2; the D gene is possibly TRBD1 (6 bases). The sample consisted of PBMCs or T cells enriched from blood (not recorded which). The CDR3 sequence is CASSWWTGGMDYGYTF. The CDR3 coding sequence is TGTGCCAGCAGCTGGTGGACGGGGGGCATGGACTATGGCTACACCTTC.